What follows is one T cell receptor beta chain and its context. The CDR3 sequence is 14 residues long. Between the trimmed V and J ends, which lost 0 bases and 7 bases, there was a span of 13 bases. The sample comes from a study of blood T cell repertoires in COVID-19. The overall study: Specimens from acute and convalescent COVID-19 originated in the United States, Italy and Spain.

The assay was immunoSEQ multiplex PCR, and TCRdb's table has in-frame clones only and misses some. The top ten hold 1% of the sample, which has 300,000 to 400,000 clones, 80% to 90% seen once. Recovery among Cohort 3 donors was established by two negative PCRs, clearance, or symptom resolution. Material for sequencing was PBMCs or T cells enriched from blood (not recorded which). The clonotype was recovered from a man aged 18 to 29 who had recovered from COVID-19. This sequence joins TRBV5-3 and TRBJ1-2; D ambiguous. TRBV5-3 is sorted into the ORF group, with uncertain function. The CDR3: CARSLGVAPGGYTF. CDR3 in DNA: TGTGCCAGAAGCTTGGGAGTGGCCCCGGGTGGCTACACCTTC.